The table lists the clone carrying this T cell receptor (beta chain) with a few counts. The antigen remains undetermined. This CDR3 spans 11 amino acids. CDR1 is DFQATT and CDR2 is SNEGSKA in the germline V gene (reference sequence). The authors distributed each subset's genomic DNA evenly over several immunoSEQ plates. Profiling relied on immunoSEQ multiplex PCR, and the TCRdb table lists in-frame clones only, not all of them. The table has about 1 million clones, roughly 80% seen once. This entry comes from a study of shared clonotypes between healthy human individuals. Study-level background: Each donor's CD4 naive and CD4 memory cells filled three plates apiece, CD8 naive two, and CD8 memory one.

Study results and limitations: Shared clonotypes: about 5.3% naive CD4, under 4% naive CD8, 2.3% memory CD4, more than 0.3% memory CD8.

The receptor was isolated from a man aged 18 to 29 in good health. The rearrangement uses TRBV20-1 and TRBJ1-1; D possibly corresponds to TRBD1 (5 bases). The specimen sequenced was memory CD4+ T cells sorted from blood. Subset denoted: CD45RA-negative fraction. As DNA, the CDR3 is TGCAGCCGGATCTTAGGACAAGAAGCTTTCTTT. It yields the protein CSRILGQEAFF.